One sample yielded the 17 T cell receptor beta chains listed below, sequenced in a study of T cell responses to AZD1222 COVID-19 vaccine. This table comes from immunoSEQ multiplex PCR, and its TCRdb copy is limited to in-frame clones, with some not included. This table holds 95,000 to 150,000 clones, about 88% found once. Specimen: peripheral blood, collected on day 0 of AZD1222 vaccination. These receptors were obtained from an adult in good health.

This rearrangement joins TRBV5-5 to TRBJ2-7, with a weak D call TRBD1 (5 bases). Per the germline V gene, CDR1 is SGHKS and CDR2 is YYEKEE (reference sequence). The CDR3 consists of 15 residues. V was trimmed by 0 bases and J by 0 bases, leaving 10 bases between them. The CDR3, as DNA: TGTGCCAGCAGCTTGGACAGGACCTACTCCTACGAGCAGTACTTC. It translates to CASSLDRTYSYEQYF.

In its sample, this clone was seen once. J is TRBJ2-7 and V is TRBV28; tentatively, D is TRBD2 (6 bases). Germline V CDR1 and CDR2: MDHEN, SYDVKM. This CDR3 has 15 residues. Trimming removed 6 bases at V and 4 bases at J, with 19 bases between. CDR3 loop: CASRRGGTFMYEQYF. CDR3 coding DNA: TGTGCCAGCAGGAGAGGCGGGACCTTTATGTACGAGCAGTACTTC.

The rearrangement links TRBV27 to TRBJ2-5; a weak D match, TRBD2 (5 bases). The length of the CDR3 is 19 residues. Germline values: CDR1 MNHEY, CDR2 SMNVEV (reference sequence). Trimming stripped 1 base from V and 2 bases from J, with 23 bases between. DNA of the CDR3: TGTGCCAGCAGTTTATTCGCTGTCCGCAGCGGAGTAGGACAAGAGACCCAGTACTTC. This sequence encodes CASSLFAVRSGVGQETQYF.

This chain joins TRBV18 and TRBJ2-1, with 14 nucleotides matching TRBD2. This CDR3 is 17 amino acids long. Germline loops: CDR1 KGHSH, CDR2 LQKENI. V shed 5 bases, J shed 1 base, and the junction held 4 bases outside the gene matches. Here the CDR3 DNA reads TGTGCCAGCTCAAAGGGACTAGCGGGGGCATCCTACAATGAGCAGTTCTTC. It is translated as CASSKGLAGASYNEQFF. Combining the CDR3 with reference TRBV18 and TRBJ2-1 gives the whole variable domain NAGVMQNPRHLVRRRGQEARLRCSPMKGHSHVYWYRQLPEEGLKFMVYLQKENIIDESGMPKERFSAEFPKEGPSILRIQQVVRGDSAAYFCASSKGLAGASYNEQFFGPGTRLTVL.

V and J are TRBV5-1 and TRBJ2-1, with 9 bases aligning to TRBD1. The CDR3 covers 15 residues. In germline, CDR1 is SGHRS, CDR2 YFSETQ. V shed 2 bases, J shed 6 bases, and the junction held 6 bases outside the gene matches. The CDR3 loop is CASSFAGQGPNEQFF. DNA for the CDR3: TGCGCCAGCAGCTTTGCGGGACAGGGCCCCAATGAGCAGTTCTTC.

This clone was observed once. This sequence joins TRBV7-9 and TRBJ2-5; D remains ambiguous. Trimming took off 0 bases at V and 5 bases at J, with 7 bases between the two ends. Germline V gene lookup returns CDR1 SEHNR and CDR2 FQNEAQ (reference sequence). The CDR3 sequence is 13 residues long. The CDR3 loop is CASSLANKETQYF. The CDR3 coding sequence is TGTGCCAGCAGCTTAGCAAATAAGGAGACCCAGTACTTC.

The chain joins TRBV2 to TRBJ1-1; no clear D. Germline V CDR1 and CDR2: SNHLY, FYNNEI. The V and J ends lost 7 bases and 8 bases respectively, with 17 bases between them. This CDR3 is built from 13 residues. CDR3: CASTPDGFGEAFF. CDR3 DNA: TGTGCCAGCACCCCCGACGGGTTTGGGGAAGCTTTCTTT.

This rearrangement joins TRBV30 to TRBJ1-2; D not resolved. Trimming cost V 3 bases and J 2 bases, with 10 bases left between them. This CDR3 comprises 13 residues. Germline CDR1 and CDR2: GTSNPN and SVGIG (reference sequence). The CDR3 reads CAWSPHGNYGYTF. CDR3 sequence (DNA): TGTGCCTGGAGCCCTCATGGGAACTATGGCTACACCTTC. Together with reference TRBV30 and TRBJ1-2, the CDR3 gives the full variable domain: SQTIHQWPATLVQPVGSPLSLECTVEGTSNPNLYWYRQAAGRGLQLLFYSVGIGQISSEVPQNLSASRPQDRQFILSSKKLLLSDSGFYLCAWSPHGNYGYTFGSGTRLTVV.

The chain is built from TRBV30 and TRBJ1-2, with D possibly being TRBD1 (5 bases). The germline V gene has CDR1 GTSNPN and CDR2 SVGIG (reference sequence). Trimming pared 4 bases from V and 4 bases from J, leaving 16 bases between. This CDR3 contains 14 residues. The CDR3 region is CAWTDPAGTYGYTF. CDR3 nucleotide sequence: TGTGCCTGGACCGACCCAGCGGGGACCTATGGCTACACCTTC.

As DNA, the CDR3 is TGTGCCAGCAGCCTCGGGACTAGCGGATACAATGAGCAGTTCTTC. It is translated as CASSLGTSGYNEQFF. V usage is TRBV6-2 or TRBV6-3 and J usage is TRBJ2-1; 11 bases match TRBD2. This CDR3 is 15 amino acids long. After removal of 6 bases from V and 4 bases from J, the junction contained 5 bases not matched to a gene. CDR1 is MNHEY and CDR2 is SVGEGT in the germline V gene.

This CDR3 is CASSSRVTYEQYF. CDR3 bases: TGTGCCAGCAGTTCAAGGGTGACCTACGAGCAGTACTTC. The chain uses TRBV6-5 and TRBJ2-7, with D unclear. Germline loops: CDR1 MNHEY, CDR2 SVGAGI. V dropped 4 bases and J dropped 2 bases, with 9 bases sitting between them. CDR3 length equals 13 residues.

The chain is built from TRBV6-5 and TRBJ1-5; weak D call: TRBD1 (5 bases). Germline CDR1 reads MNHEY; CDR2 reads SVGAGI. The CDR3 is made up of 13 amino acids. V was cut by 6 bases and J by 9 bases, with 15 bases left in between. The DNA for the CDR3 is TGTGCCAGCAGCAGGGAATCCACCTGGCCCCAGCATTTT. Amino acid sequence: CASSRESTWPQHF.

The J gene is TRBJ2-2, the V gene TRBV6-5; 7 bases are a match to TRBD1. The CDR3 has 16 amino acids. The germline gives CDR1 MNHEY, CDR2 SVGAGI. The V and J ends lost 0 bases and 0 bases, in that order; junction bases with no gene match: 1. For the CDR3, the DNA is TGTGCCAGCAGTTACTCAACAGGGGCGAACACCGGGGAGCTGTTTTTT. It is translated as CASSYSTGANTGELFF.

The rearrangement joins TRBV7-3 to TRBJ1-1; D is undetermined. The CDR3 spans 13 residues. From germline, CDR1 is SGHTA and CDR2 FQGTGA. V was pared by 3 bases and J by 1 base, with 6 bases between. The CDR3 loop reads CASSLRQNTEAFF. DNA for the CDR3: TGTGCCAGCAGCTTGCGACAGAACACTGAAGCTTTCTTT.

The V gene is TRBV18, the J gene TRBJ1-2; 8 bases agree with TRBD1. J gave up 6 bases and V 3 bases, and 12 bases lay outside the gene matches. This CDR3 contains 16 residues. The germline V gene has CDR1 KGHSH and CDR2 LQKENI. CDR3 coding DNA: TGTGCCAGCTCACCCGGACAGGGAAGTTCGCGGGATGGCTACACCTTC. This sequence encodes CASSPGQGSSRDGYTF.

The J gene is TRBJ2-3, the V gene TRBV30; D may be TRBD1 or TRBD2 (6 bases each). The germline gives CDR1 GTSNPN, CDR2 SVGIG (reference sequence). V lost 3 bases to trimming and J lost 0 bases, with 10 bases between them. The CDR3 totals 14 residues. The CDR3 here is CAWSRGPSTDTQYF. The CDR3 DNA follows: TGTGCCTGGAGCCGGGGGCCCAGCACAGATACGCAGTATTTT.

This chain connects TRBV7-3 to TRBJ2-5; D possibly uses TRBD1 or TRBD2 (7 bases each). The CDR3 is 15 residues long. The germline V gene has CDR1 SGHTA and CDR2 FQGTGA. Deletions cut 5 bases from V and 2 bases from J, with 15 bases between. CDR3: CASSPSGGVQETQYF. The CDR3 DNA sequence: TGTGCCAGCAGCCCATCAGGGGGGGTACAAGAGACCCAGTACTTC.